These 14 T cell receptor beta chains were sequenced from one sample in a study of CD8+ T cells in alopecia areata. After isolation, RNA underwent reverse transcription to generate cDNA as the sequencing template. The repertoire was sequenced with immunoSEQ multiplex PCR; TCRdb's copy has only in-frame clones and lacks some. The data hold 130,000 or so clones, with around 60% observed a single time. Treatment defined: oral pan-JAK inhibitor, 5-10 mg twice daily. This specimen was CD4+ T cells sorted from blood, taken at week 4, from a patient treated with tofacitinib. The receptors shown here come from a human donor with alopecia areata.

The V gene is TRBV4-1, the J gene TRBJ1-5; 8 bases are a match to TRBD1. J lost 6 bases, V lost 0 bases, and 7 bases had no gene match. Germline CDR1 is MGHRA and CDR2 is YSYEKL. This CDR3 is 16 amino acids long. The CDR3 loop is CASSQEGQGAGQPQHF. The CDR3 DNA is TGCGCCAGCAGCCAAGAGGGGCAGGGGGCAGGTCAGCCCCAGCATTTT.

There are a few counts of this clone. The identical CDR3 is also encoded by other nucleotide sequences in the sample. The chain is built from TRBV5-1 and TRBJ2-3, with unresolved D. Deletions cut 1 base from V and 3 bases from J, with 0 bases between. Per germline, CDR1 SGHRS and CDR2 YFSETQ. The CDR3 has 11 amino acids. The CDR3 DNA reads TGCGCCAGCAGCTTGACAGATACGCAGTATTTT. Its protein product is CASSLTDTQYF. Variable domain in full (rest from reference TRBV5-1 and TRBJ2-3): KAGVTQTPRYLIKTRGQQVTLSCSPISGHRSVSWYQQTPGQGLQFLFEYFSETQRNKGNFPGRFSGRQFSNSRSEMNVSTLELGDSALYLCASSLTDTQYFGPGTRLTVL.

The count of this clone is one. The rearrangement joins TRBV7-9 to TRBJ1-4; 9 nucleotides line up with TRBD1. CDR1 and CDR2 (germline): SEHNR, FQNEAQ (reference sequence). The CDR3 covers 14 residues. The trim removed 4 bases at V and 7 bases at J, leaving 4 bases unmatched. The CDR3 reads CASSSDRGGEKLFF. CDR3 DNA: TGTGCCAGCAGCTCGGACAGGGGAGGTGAAAAACTGTTTTTT.

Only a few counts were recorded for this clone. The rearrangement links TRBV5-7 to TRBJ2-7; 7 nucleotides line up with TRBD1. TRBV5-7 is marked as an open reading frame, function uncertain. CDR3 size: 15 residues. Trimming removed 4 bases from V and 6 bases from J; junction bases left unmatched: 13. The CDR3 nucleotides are TGTGCCAGCAGCCCTATTCGCAGGGGGTCGGGCGAGCAGTACTTC. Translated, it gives CASSPIRRGSGEQYF.

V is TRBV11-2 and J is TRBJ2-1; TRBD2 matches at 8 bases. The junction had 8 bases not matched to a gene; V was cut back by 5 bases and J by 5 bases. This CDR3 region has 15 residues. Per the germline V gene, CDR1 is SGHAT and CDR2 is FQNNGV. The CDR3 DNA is TGTGCCAGCAGCCTCGGGGGGGCCGGGAACAATGAGCAGTTCTTC. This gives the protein CASSLGGAGNNEQFF.

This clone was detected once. The CDR3 bases are TGCGCCAGCACCGACGGCGGGGATACGCAGTATTTT. It yields the protein CASTDGGDTQYF. The rearrangement joins TRBV10-2 to TRBJ2-3; tentative D call: TRBD2 (5 bases). The CDR3 is made up of 12 amino acids. V was cut by 7 bases and J by 6 bases, with 11 bases left in between. From germline, CDR1 is WSHSY and CDR2 SAAADI.

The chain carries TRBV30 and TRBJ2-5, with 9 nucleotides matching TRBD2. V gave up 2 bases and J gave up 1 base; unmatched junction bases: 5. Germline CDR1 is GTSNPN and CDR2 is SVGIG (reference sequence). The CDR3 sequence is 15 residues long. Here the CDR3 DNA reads TGTGCCTGGAGTTCGGCTAGCGGGATCCAAGAGACCCAGTACTTC. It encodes CAWSSASGIQETQYF.

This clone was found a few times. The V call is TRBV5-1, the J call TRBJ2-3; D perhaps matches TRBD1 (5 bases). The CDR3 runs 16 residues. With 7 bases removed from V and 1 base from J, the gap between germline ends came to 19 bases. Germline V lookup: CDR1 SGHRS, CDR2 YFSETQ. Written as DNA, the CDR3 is TGCGCCAGCGGCCTGACAGTGGCAAGGGGCACAGATACGCAGTATTTT. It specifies CASGLTVARGTDTQYF.

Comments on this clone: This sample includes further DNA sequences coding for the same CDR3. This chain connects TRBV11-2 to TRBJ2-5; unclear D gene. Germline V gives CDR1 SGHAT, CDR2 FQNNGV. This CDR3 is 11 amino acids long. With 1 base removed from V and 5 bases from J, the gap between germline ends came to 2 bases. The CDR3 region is CASSLVETQYF. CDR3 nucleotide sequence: TGTGCCAGCAGCTTAGTGGAGACCCAGTACTTC.

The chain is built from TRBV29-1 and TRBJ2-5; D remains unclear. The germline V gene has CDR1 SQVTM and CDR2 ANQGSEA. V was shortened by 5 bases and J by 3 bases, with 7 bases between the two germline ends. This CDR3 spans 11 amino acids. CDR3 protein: CSVSLEETQYF. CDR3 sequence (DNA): TGCAGCGTTTCTTTGGAAGAGACCCAGTACTTC.

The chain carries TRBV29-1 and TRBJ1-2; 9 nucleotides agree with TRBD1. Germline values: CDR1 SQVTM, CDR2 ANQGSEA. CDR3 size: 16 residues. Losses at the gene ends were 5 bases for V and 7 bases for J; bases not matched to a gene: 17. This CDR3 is CSVPKMAGTGIRGYTF. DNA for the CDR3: TGCAGCGTTCCAAAAATGGCTGGGACAGGGATACGTGGCTACACCTTC. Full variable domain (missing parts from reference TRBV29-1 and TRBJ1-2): SAVISQKPSRDICQRGTSLTIQCQVDSQVTMMFWYRQQPGQSLTLIATANQGSEATYESGFVIDKFPISRPNLTFSTLTVSNMSPEDSSIYLCSVPKMAGTGIRGYTFGSGTRLTVV.

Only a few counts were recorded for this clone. The CDR3 spells CASEPPGSYGYTF. The CDR3 DNA sequence: TGTGCCAGCGAGCCTCCGGGGAGCTATGGCTACACCTTC. The V and J genes are TRBV28 and TRBJ1-2; no firm D call. There are 13 residues in the CDR3. V lost 8 bases to trimming and J lost 4 bases, with 14 bases between them. Germline CDR1 reads MDHEN; CDR2 reads SYDVKM.

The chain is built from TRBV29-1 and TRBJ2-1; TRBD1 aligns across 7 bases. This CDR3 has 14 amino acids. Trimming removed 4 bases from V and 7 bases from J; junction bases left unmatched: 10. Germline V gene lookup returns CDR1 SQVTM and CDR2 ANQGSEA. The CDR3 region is CSVALQGIGNEQFF. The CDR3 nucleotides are TGCAGCGTTGCACTACAGGGGATAGGGAATGAGCAGTTCTTC.

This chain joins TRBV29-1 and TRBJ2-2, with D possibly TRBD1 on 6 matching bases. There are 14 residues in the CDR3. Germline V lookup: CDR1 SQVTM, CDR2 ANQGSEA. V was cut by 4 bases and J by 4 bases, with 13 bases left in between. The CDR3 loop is CSVGTAWVTGELFF. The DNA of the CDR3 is TGCAGCGTTGGGACAGCCTGGGTCACCGGGGAGCTGTTTTTT.